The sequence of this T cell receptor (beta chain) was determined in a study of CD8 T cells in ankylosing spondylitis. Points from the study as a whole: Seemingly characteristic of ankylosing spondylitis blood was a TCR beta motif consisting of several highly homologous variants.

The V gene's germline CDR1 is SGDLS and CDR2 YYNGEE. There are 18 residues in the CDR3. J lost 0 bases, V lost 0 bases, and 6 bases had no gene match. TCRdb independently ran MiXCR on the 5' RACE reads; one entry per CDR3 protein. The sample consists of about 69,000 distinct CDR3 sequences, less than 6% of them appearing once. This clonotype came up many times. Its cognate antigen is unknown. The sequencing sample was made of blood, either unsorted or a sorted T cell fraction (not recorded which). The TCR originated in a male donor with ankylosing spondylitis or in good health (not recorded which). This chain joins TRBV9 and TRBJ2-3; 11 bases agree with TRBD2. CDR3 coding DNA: TGTGCCAGCAGCGTAGAGGCTAGCGGGGGGTCTAGCACAGATACGCAGTATTTT. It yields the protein CASSVEASGGSSTDTQYF.